This T cell receptor (beta chain) is from a study of CD8 T cells in ankylosing spondylitis. TCRdb re-derived calls from the 5' RACE reads in MiXCR, one entry per CDR3 protein. Of hundreds of thousands of distinct CDR3 sequences listed, roughly 20% are singletons. This clonotype was seen many times. The ends were cut back, 1 base at V and 3 bases at J, with 6 bases in the middle. Per the germline V gene, CDR1 is SGHTA and CDR2 is FQGNSA. The CDR3 is 13 residues long. The genes are TRBV7-2 and TRBJ1-2; D is ambiguous. This receptor was obtained from a female donor with ankylosing spondylitis or in good health (not recorded which). The sample was blood, either unsorted or a sorted T cell fraction (not recorded which). CDR3 in DNA: TGTGCCAGCAGCTTAGTAGCAGACTATGGCTACACCTTC. It codes for CASSLVADYGYTF.